The 30 T cell receptor beta chains listed next were all sequenced from one sample in a study of CD8+ T cells in alopecia areata (dated by TCRdb to 2017 to 2018). Library prep was done by the immunoSEQ multiplex PCR assay. For TCR sequencing, RNA was extracted from every sample and reverse transcribed into cDNA to serve as template. The source is immuneACCESS, and TCRdb retained only in-frame sequences with V and J called. Part of the clones is not carried over; for the studies checked, unresolved V genes explain less than half of this, and the remainder is unexplained. The sample table holds 120,000 or so clones, of which more than 30% were seen once. The top ten hold 3% to 3.5% of the sample. Source material: CD4+ T cells sorted from blood. The receptors here all came from a human donor with alopecia areata.

V gene TRBV6-5 combines with J gene TRBJ1-2; D ambiguous. This CDR3 is built from 14 residues. Germline V gives CDR1 MNHEY, CDR2 SVGAGI. V shed 0 bases and J shed 7 bases, with 12 bases lying between them. The DNA of the CDR3 is TGTGCCAGCAGTTACTCGGGCAGAACCAGTGGCTACACCTTC. Translating it yields CASSYSGRTSGYTF.

The chain links TRBV7-2 to TRBJ2-1; the D gene could be TRBD1 or TRBD2 (5 bases each). Germline CDR1 and CDR2: SGHTA and FQGNSA. This CDR3 comprises 15 residues. Trimming pared 4 bases from V and 6 bases from J, leaving 16 bases between. The CDR3 DNA sequence: TGTGCCAGCAGCTCCGAATGGGGGACCCCCAATGAGCAGTTCTTC. This encodes CASSSEWGTPNEQFF.

This clone was recorded once. The rearrangement uses TRBV4-3 and TRBJ2-3, with D possibly being TRBD1 (5 bases). V shed 3 bases and J shed 6 bases, with 13 bases lying between them. The CDR3 loop spans 14 amino acids. Germline CDR1 and CDR2: LGHNA and YSLEER. CDR3 region: CASSQQGAADTQYF. The CDR3 nucleotides read TGCGCCAGCAGCCAGCAGGGCGCCGCGGATACGCAGTATTTT.

With regard to this clone: Other DNA sequences within the sample encode an identical CDR3. This chain links TRBV7-2 with TRBJ2-7; D is perhaps TRBD1 (5 bases). V was shortened by 3 bases and J by 4 bases, with 13 bases between the two germline ends. The CDR3 runs 14 residues. Germline-derived CDR1 and CDR2 are SGHTA and FQGNSA. DNA of the CDR3: TGTGCCAGCAGCTTGGGGCCAGGGCGGTACGAGCAGTACTTC. The encoded protein is CASSLGPGRYEQYF.

The chain links TRBV4-3 to TRBJ2-7, with a tentative D call TRBD2 (7 bases). Deletions cut 11 bases from V and 3 bases from J, with 17 bases between. From germline, CDR1 is LGHNA and CDR2 YSLEER. The CDR3 is 13 amino acids. The CDR3 spells CAEEGGGLYEQYF. The CDR3 DNA reads as TGCGCCGAAGAGGGGGGGGGCCTCTACGAGCAGTACTTC.

J is TRBJ1-1 and V is TRBV29-1; D is ambiguous. Germline lookup yields CDR1 SQVTM and CDR2 ANQGSEA. Trimming removed 7 bases from V and 1 base from J, with 16 bases in between. CDR3 length equals 14 residues. Here the CDR3 DNA reads TGCAGCGGGCGCCGGGGTTCTGGGAACACTGAAGCTTTCTTT. Amino acid sequence: CSGRRGSGNTEAFF.

The table lists this clone with a few counts. The J gene is TRBJ2-1, the V gene TRBV28; 8 bases agree with TRBD2. The J segment lost 6 bases and the V segment lost 5 bases, leaving 6 bases of the junction unmatched. This CDR3 has 14 amino acids. Looked up from germline, CDR1 is MDHEN and CDR2 is SYDVKM. The CDR3 loop is CASSPGTSSNEQFF. CDR3 in DNA: TGTGCCAGCAGTCCCGGGACTAGTTCCAATGAGCAGTTCTTC.

This clone was counted a few times. The chain combines TRBV29-1 with TRBJ1-1, with D unresolved. CDR3 length equals 11 residues. In germline, CDR1 is SQVTM, CDR2 ANQGSEA. V was shortened by 6 bases and J by 7 bases, with 12 bases between the two germline ends. CDR3 nucleotides: TGCAGCGTCGGTGGACGGAGTGAAGCTTTCTTT. It specifies CSVGGRSEAFF.

This chain connects TRBV18 to TRBJ2-7, with no clear D. The CDR3 is 13 residues long. Germline CDR1 and CDR2: KGHSH and LQKENI. V was cut by 0 bases and J by 5 bases, with 8 bases left in between. This CDR3 reads CASSPPGFDEQYF. CDR3 in DNA: TGTGCCAGCTCACCACCGGGTTTCGACGAGCAGTACTTC.

This clone was recorded once. The gene calls are TRBV29-1 and TRBJ1-1, with 7 bases identical to TRBD1. The CDR3 runs 12 residues. V lost 7 bases and J lost 9; bases outside the gene matches: 11. CDR1 is SQVTM, CDR2 ANQGSEA, per germline. CDR3 in amino acids: CSEETGKGKAFF. The CDR3 DNA reads TGCAGCGAAGAGACAGGGAAAGGAAAAGCTTTCTTT.

The chain couples TRBV7-2 to TRBJ1-5, with D perhaps TRBD1 (5 bases). Trimming took 5 bases from V and 2 from J, leaving 13 bases between them. CDR3 length: 15 amino acids. The germline gives CDR1 SGHTA, CDR2 FQGNSA. CDR3 in DNA: TGTGCCAGCAGCGAACGGGGGTTTGGCAATCAGCCCCAGCATTTT. Translating it yields CASSERGFGNQPQHF.

This chain joins TRBV10-3 and TRBJ2-7; maybe TRBD1 (8 bases). This CDR3 spans 13 amino acids. CDR1 is ENHRY, CDR2 SYGVKD, per germline. The germline V and J ends were trimmed by 6 bases and 6 bases, with 15 bases remaining between them. The CDR3 DNA reads as TGTGCCATCAGCCGAACAGGGGGGGGCGAGCAGTACTTC. This codes for CAISRTGGGEQYF.

The chain combines TRBV29-1 with TRBJ2-1; 8 nucleotides agree with TRBD2. Germline assignment: CDR1 SQVTM and CDR2 ANQGSEA. The CDR3 spans 14 residues. The V segment lost 4 bases and the J segment 3 bases; nucleotides outside the gene matches: 5. The CDR3 spells CSVGGGGSYNEQFF. Here the CDR3 DNA reads TGCAGCGTTGGCGGCGGGGGGAGCTACAATGAGCAGTTCTTC.

The chain has TRBV4-1 and TRBJ2-1; 10 bases are a match to TRBD2. Per germline, CDR1 MGHRA and CDR2 YSYEKL. CDR3 length equals 15 residues. The junction had 2 bases not matched to a gene; V was cut back by 2 bases and J by 4 bases. The chain's CDR3 is CASSQTTSGYNEQFF. The CDR3 DNA sequence: TGCGCCAGCAGCCAAACGACTAGCGGGTACAATGAGCAGTTCTTC.

This clone showed up just a few times. The rearrangement uses TRBV7-9 and TRBJ2-1; D is perhaps TRBD1 (5 bases). V was trimmed by 6 bases and J by 0 bases, leaving 9 bases between them. In germline, CDR1 is SEHNR, CDR2 FQNEAQ (reference sequence). This CDR3 region has 14 residues. CDR3 residues: CASSRGSSYNEQFF. In DNA form, the CDR3 reads TGTGCCAGCAGTAGGGGAAGCTCCTACAATGAGCAGTTCTTC. The whole variable domain, remainder taken from reference TRBV7-9 and TRBJ2-1, is DTGVSQNPRHKITKRGQNVTFRCDPISEHNRLYWYRQTLGQGPEFLTYFQNEAQLEKSRLLSDRFSAERPKGSFSTLEIQRTEQGDSAMYLCASSRGSSYNEQFFGPGTRLTVL.

This clone was found a few times. The chain links TRBV28 to TRBJ2-1, with TRBD2 identical over 12 bases. The CDR3 consists of 15 residues. CDR1 and CDR2 (germline): MDHEN, SYDVKM. The V and J ends lost 5 bases and 8 bases, in that order; junction bases with no gene match: 7. The CDR3 region is CASSRVTSGRDEQFF. The CDR3 nucleotides read TGTGCCAGCAGTCGGGTGACTAGCGGGAGAGATGAGCAGTTCTTC.

This chain links TRBV30 with TRBJ1-2; D not resolved. Germline CDR1 is GTSNPN and CDR2 is SVGIG (reference sequence). V was cut by 0 bases and J by 1 base, with 3 bases left in between. The CDR3 length is 12 residues. The CDR3 loop reads CAWSVLNYGYTF. The CDR3 nucleotides are TGTGCCTGGAGTGTACTTAACTATGGCTACACCTTC.

Only a few counts were recorded for this clone. The V gene is TRBV7-9, the J gene TRBJ2-1, with D possibly TRBD2 on 5 matching bases. The CDR3 consists of 14 residues. V lost 6 bases and J 0 bases, leaving 9 bases between the germline ends. The germline V gene encodes CDR1 SEHNR and CDR2 FQNEAQ (reference sequence). The CDR3 here is CASRRASSYNEQFF. Here the CDR3 DNA reads TGTGCCAGCAGGAGGGCTTCCTCCTACAATGAGCAGTTCTTC.

The CDR3 loop is CASSVELAGRDEQFF. CDR3 bases: TGTGCCAGCAGCGTAGAACTAGCGGGAAGGGATGAGCAGTTCTTC. The chain has TRBV9 and TRBJ2-1; 10 nucleotides align to TRBD2. The CDR3 has 15 residues. Germline V gives CDR1 SGDLS, CDR2 YYNGEE. V shed 0 bases, J shed 8 bases, and the junction held 5 bases outside the gene matches. The whole variable domain, filled in from reference TRBV9 and TRBJ2-1, reads DSGVTQTPKHLITATGQRVTLRCSPRSGDLSVYWYQQSLDQGLQFLIQYYNGEERAKGNILERFSAQQFPDLHSELNLSSLELGDSALYFCASSVELAGRDEQFFGPGTRLTVL.

The chain joins TRBV13 to TRBJ2-1; 11 nucleotides line up with TRBD2. The germline CDR1 and CDR2 sequences are PRHDT and FYEKMQ (reference sequence). The CDR3 is 16 amino acids. The V segment lost 2 bases and the J segment 10 bases; nucleotides outside the gene matches: 10. The chain's CDR3 is CASSLITSGSQNEQFF. DNA for the CDR3: TGTGCCAGCAGCTTAATCACTAGCGGGAGTCAGAACGAGCAGTTCTTC.

This clone was seen only once. The J gene is TRBJ1-2, the V gene TRBV30, with TRBD1 identical over 8 bases. Germline CDR1 and CDR2: GTSNPN and SVGIG (reference sequence). With 2 bases clipped from V and 4 bases from J, the junction kept 3 bases outside the gene matches. The CDR3 is made up of 13 amino acids. CDR3 sequence (DNA): TGTGCCTGGAGTATGGACAGGGCCTATGGCTACACCTTC. It codes for CAWSMDRAYGYTF.

The CDR3 DNA sequence: TGTGCCTGGAACAGGGAAGAGCTCCAGCCCCAGCATTTT. Translation gives CAWNREELQPQHF. J is TRBJ1-5 and V is TRBV30; a weak D match, TRBD1 (6 bases). Germline V gene lookup returns CDR1 GTSNPN and CDR2 SVGIG (reference sequence). V gave up 4 bases and J gave up 7 bases, with 14 bases separating them. This CDR3 region has 13 residues.

The chain combines TRBV7-8 with TRBJ2-3, with D hard to call. This CDR3 is 15 amino acids long. Trimming pared 1 base from V and 8 bases from J, leaving 16 bases between. The germline gives CDR1 SGHVS, CDR2 FQNEAQ. In DNA, the CDR3 is TGTGCCAGCAGCTTAGGCGCGACCAGGATGGGTACGCAGTATTTT. Its protein is CASSLGATRMGTQYF.

This clone was seen a few times. V is TRBV14 and J is TRBJ1-2; D not certain. Germline V gene lookup returns CDR1 SGHDN and CDR2 FVKESK. The CDR3 contains 16 residues. Trimming removed 2 bases from V and 0 bases from J, with 13 bases in between. The CDR3 protein is CASSQHSGLANYGYTF. CDR3 coding DNA: TGTGCCAGCAGCCAACACAGTGGGTTAGCTAACTATGGCTACACCTTC.

This clone was observed a few times. The chain employs TRBV29-1 and TRBJ1-1; 8 bases line up with TRBD1. CDR3 length equals 13 residues. From germline, CDR1 is SQVTM and CDR2 ANQGSEA. J gave up 3 bases and V 6 bases, and 6 bases lay outside the gene matches. The CDR3 region has the DNA TGCAGCGTGGACAGGGACGGGGACACTGAAGCTTTCTTT. It specifies CSVDRDGDTEAFF.

The chain couples TRBV5-1 to TRBJ1-1, with D hard to call. V was shortened by 6 bases and J by 1 base, with 10 bases between the two germline ends. CDR1 is SGHRS and CDR2 is YFSETQ in the germline V gene. The CDR3 covers 13 residues. The CDR3 DNA reads as TGCGCCAGCAAACAAGTCCCGAACACTGAAGCTTTCTTT. Amino acids: CASKQVPNTEAFF.

V and J are TRBV28 and TRBJ2-5; D unresolved. Germline CDR1 reads MDHEN; CDR2 reads SYDVKM. V lost 3 bases and J 4 bases, leaving 15 bases between the germline ends. The CDR3 contains 15 residues. CDR3 protein: CASSFDHLMGETQYF. The CDR3 bases are TGTGCCAGCAGTTTTGACCACCTAATGGGAGAGACCCAGTACTTC.

The chain couples TRBV6-6 to TRBJ2-4, with D perhaps matching TRBD1 (6 bases). CDR3 length: 12 amino acids. Germline V lookup: CDR1 MNHNY, CDR2 SVGAGI (reference sequence). V shed 0 bases and J shed 9 bases, with 6 bases lying between them. CDR3 coding DNA: TGTGCCAGCAGTTACTCGACAGGCATTCAGTACTTC. Translated: CASSYSTGIQYF.

The rearrangement uses TRBV11-2 and TRBJ2-4, with D unclear. This CDR3 comprises 11 residues. Per germline, CDR1 SGHAT and CDR2 FQNNGV. The germline V and J ends were trimmed by 8 bases and 6 bases, with 8 bases remaining between them. The DNA for the CDR3 is TGTGCCAGCGGGTTAGGAAACATTCAGTACTTC. The encoded protein is CASGLGNIQYF.

This clone has only one observation. This rearrangement joins TRBV29-1 to TRBJ1-4, with D uncertain. Per the germline V gene, CDR1 is SQVTM and CDR2 is ANQGSEA. This CDR3 region has 13 residues. V lost 3 bases, J lost 4 bases, and 9 bases lay in between. CDR3 residues: CSVDRLSNEKLFF. Here the CDR3 DNA reads TGCAGCGTTGACCGGTTGAGTAATGAAAAACTGTTTTTT.